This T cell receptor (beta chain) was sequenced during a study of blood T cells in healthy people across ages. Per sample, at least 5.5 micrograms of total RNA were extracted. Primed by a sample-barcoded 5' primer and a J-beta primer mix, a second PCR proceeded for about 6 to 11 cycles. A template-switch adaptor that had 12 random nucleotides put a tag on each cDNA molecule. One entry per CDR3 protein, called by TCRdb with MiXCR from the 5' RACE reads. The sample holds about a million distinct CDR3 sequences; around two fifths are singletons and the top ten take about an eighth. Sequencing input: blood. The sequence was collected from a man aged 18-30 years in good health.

CDR3 DNA: TGCAGTGCTAGAGATATGGACAGGGGGCAATTGCAGTACTTC. Translated, it gives CSARDMDRGQLQYF. The gene calls are TRBV20-1 and TRBJ2-7; 11 bases line up with TRBD1. This CDR3 is built from 14 residues. Per the germline V gene, CDR1 is DFQATT and CDR2 is SNEGSKA (reference sequence). V trimming: 0 bases; J trimming: 9 bases; junction bases outside the gene matches: 7.